The following is a T cell receptor (beta chain) sequence with its context. This CDR3 is also generated by other DNA sequences in the sample. Assay used: immunoSEQ multiplex PCR; TCRdb lists only in-frame clones, some missing. The data contain about 690,000 clones, 90% of them singletons. The data were taken from a study of shared clonotypes between healthy human individuals. The CDR3 length is 14 residues. Germline CDR1 and CDR2: SGHNT and YYREEE (reference sequence). Deletions cut 4 bases from V and 6 bases from J, with 13 bases between. The V call is TRBV5-4, the J call TRBJ2-2; D might be TRBD1 (6 bases). The sequence was obtained from a man aged 18 to 29 in good health. Some clones in this sample may be carry-over from other donors' samples. Sequenced input: memory CD8+ T cells from PBMCs. Subset given: CD45RO+ cells pooled with CCR7-negative TemRA cells. DNA for the CDR3: TGTGCCAGCAGCAGGACAGAATCACCCGGGGAGCTGTTTTTT. Translated, it gives CASSRTESPGELFF.